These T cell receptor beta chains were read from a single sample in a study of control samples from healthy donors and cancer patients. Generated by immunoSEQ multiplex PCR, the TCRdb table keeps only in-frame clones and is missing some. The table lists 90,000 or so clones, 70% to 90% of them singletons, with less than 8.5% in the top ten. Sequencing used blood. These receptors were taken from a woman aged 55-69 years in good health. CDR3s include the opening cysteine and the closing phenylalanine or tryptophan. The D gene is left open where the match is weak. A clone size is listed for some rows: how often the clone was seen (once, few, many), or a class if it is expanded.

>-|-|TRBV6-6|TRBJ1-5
CASTRFDQPQHF
TGTGCCAGCACTAGGTTTGATCAGCCCCAGCATTTT
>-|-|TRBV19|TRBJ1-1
CASSEVGGYTEAFF
TGTGCCAGTAGCGAGGTTGGGGGCTACACTGAAGCTTTCTTT
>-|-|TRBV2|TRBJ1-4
CASGGRIYEKLFF
TGTGCCAGCGGCGGGCGGATTTATGAAAAACTGTTTTTT
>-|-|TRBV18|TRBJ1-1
CASSLHLNTEAFF
TGTGCCAGCTCCCTCCACCTGAACACTGAAGCTTTCTTT
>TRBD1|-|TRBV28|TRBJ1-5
CASSFPRLRDRGLSNQPQHF
TGTGCCAGCAGTTTCCCCCGCCTCCGGGACAGGGGACTCAGCAATCAGCCCCAGCATTTT
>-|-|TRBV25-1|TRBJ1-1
CASSATTPGNTEAFF
TGTGCCAGCAGTGCCACAACCCCCGGGAACACTGAAGCTTTCTTT
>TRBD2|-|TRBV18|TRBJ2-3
CASSPRGLAGGSDTQYF
TGTGCCAGCTCACCCAGAGGCCTAGCGGGAGGGTCAGATACGCAGTATTTT
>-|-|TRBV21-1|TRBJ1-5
CASSKVEARNIEPSNQPQHF
TGTGCCAGCAGCAAAGTCGAGGCACGGAACATAGAACCTAGCAATCAGCCCCAGCATTTT
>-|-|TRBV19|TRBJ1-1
CASSTRRRGKNTEAFF
TGTGCCAGTAGTACCCGACGTAGGGGGAAGAACACTGAAGCTTTCTTT
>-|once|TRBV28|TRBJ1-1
CASSFVWGGTEAFF
TGTGCCAGCAGTTTTGTTTGGGGTGGGACTGAAGCTTTCTTT
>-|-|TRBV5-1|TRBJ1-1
CASSSKAGLGDTEAFF
TGCGCCAGCAGCTCAAAGGCAGGCCTAGGGGACACTGAAGCTTTCTTT
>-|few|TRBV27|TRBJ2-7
CASKRPYEQYF
TGTGCCAGCAAGCGACCCTACGAGCAGTACTTC
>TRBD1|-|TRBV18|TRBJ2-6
CASSRDRAGANVLTF
TGTGCCAGCTCCCGGGACAGAGCTGGGGCCAACGTCCTGACTTTC
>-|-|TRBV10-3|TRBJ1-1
CAISESKGTEAFF
TGTGCCATCAGTGAGTCGAAGGGAACTGAAGCTTTCTTT
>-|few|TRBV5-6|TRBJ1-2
CASSLGTDGYTF
TGTGCCAGCAGCTTGGGAACCGATGGCTACACCTTC
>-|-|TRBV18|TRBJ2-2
CASSPRGHTNTGELFF
TGTGCCAGCTCACCACGAGGCCATACCAACACCGGGGAGCTGTTTTTT
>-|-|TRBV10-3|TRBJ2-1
CAIRGGPEFDEQFF
TGTGCCATCAGGGGGGGGCCAGAGTTCGATGAGCAGTTCTTC
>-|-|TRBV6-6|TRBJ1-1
CASSTTDQNTEAFF
TGTGCCAGCAGCACTACCGATCAGAACACTGAAGCTTTCTTT
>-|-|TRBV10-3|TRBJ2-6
CAISEVQGVGANVLTF
TGTGCCATCAGTGAGGTACAGGGAGTTGGGGCCAACGTCCTGACTTTC
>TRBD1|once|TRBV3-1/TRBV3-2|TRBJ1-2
CASSTGQGYGYTF
TGTGCCAGCAGCACGGGACAGGGGTATGGCTACACCTTC
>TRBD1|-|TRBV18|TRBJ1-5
CASSPSGGQPQHF
TGTGCCAGCTCACCATCAGGGGGTCAGCCCCAGCATTTT
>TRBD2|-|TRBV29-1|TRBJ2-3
CSPPAGGGGDTQYF
TGCAGCCCCCCAGCGGGAGGGGGGGGAGATACGCAGTATTTT
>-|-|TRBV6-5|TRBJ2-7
CASRVPPYEQYF
TGTGCCAGCAGGGTGCCCCCCTACGAGCAGTACTTC
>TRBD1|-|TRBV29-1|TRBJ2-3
CSVKDRGHADTQYF
TGCAGCGTTAAAGACAGGGGGCATGCAGATACGCAGTATTTT
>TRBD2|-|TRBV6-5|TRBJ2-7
CASSASGLTYEQYF
TGTGCCAGCAGCGCTAGCGGTTTAACCTACGAGCAGTACTTC
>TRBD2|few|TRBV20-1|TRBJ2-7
CSASEAGDFYEQYF
TGCAGTGCTAGTGAAGCGGGAGATTTCTACGAGCAGTACTTC
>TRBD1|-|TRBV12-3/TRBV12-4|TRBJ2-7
CASSQDRAGEQYF
TGTGCCAGCAGTCAGGACAGGGCTGGCGAGCAGTACTTC
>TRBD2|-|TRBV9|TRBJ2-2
CASSVGLAGGGPGELFF
TGTGCCAGCAGCGTAGGACTAGCGGGAGGGGGTCCCGGGGAGCTGTTTTTT
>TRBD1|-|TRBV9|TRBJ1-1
CASSGPGGTEAFF
TGTGCCAGCAGCGGCCCAGGGGGCACTGAAGCTTTCTTT
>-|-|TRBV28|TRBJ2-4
CASSLPPRGANAKNIQYF
TGTGCCAGCAGTTTACCTCCAAGGGGGGCCAACGCCAAAAACATTCAGTACTTC
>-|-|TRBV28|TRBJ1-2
CASSWGQGNYGYTF
TGTGCCAGCAGTTGGGGGCAGGGGAACTATGGCTACACCTTC
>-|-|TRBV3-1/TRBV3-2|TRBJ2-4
CASSPTWSKNIQYF
TGTGCCAGCAGCCCCACATGGAGCAAAAACATTCAGTACTTC
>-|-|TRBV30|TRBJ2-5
CAWTGRHQETQYF
TGTGCCTGGACAGGACGGCACCAAGAGACCCAGTACTTC
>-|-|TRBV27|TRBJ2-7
CASSPSGLEQYF
TGTGCCAGCAGTCCTTCCGGGCTCGAGCAGTACTTC
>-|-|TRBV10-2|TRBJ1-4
CASSTDPTGLNEKLFF
TGCGCCAGCAGCACTGACCCCACAGGGCTTAATGAAAAACTGTTTTTT
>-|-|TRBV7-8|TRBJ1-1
CASSLGRVNTEAFF
TGTGCCAGCAGCTTAGGGAGGGTGAACACTGAAGCTTTCTTT
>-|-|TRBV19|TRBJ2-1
CASTEPRGPNEQFF
TGTGCCAGTACCGAACCTAGGGGCCCCAATGAGCAGTTCTTC
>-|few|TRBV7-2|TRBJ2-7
CASSSSPYEQYF
TGTGCCAGCAGCTCCTCCCCCTACGAGCAGTACTTC
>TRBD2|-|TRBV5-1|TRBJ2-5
CASSLGPGTSGQETQYF
TGCGCCAGCAGCTTGGGGCCCGGGACTAGCGGACAAGAGACCCAGTACTTC
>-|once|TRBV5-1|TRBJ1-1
CASSLEVNTEAFF
TGCGCCAGCAGCTTGGAAGTAAACACTGAAGCTTTCTTT
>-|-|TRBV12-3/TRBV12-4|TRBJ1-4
CASGNSGKLFF
TGTGCCAGCGGTAATAGTGGAAAACTGTTTTTT
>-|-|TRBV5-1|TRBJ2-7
CASRRGAYEQYF
TGCGCCAGCAGAAGGGGGGCCTACGAGCAGTACTTC
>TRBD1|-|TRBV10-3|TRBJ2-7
CATATIADRVSYEQYF
TGTGCCACCGCAACTATAGCGGACAGGGTCTCCTACGAGCAGTACTTC
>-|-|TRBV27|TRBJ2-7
CASAAHKVYEQYF
TGTGCCAGCGCCGCGCACAAAGTCTACGAGCAGTACTTC
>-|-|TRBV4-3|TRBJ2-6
CASSQDWASRYNVLTF
TGCGCCAGCAGCCAAGATTGGGCATCCCGGTACAACGTCCTGACTTTC
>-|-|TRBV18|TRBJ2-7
CASSLAGTYEQYF
TGTGCCAGCTCATTGGCGGGAACCTACGAGCAGTACTTC
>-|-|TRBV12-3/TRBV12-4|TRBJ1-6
CASSPRQDSPLHF
TGTGCCAGCAGTCCCCGACAGGATTCACCCCTCCACTTT
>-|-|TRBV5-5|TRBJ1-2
CASSFQGIYGYTF
TGTGCCAGCAGCTTTCAGGGGATCTATGGCTACACCTTC
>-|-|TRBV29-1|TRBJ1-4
CSVRGEREKLFF
TGCAGCGTTCGAGGGGAGCGGGAAAAACTGTTTTTT
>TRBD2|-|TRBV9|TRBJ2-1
CASSPTSGLYNEQFF
TGTGCCAGCAGCCCGACTAGCGGACTCTACAATGAGCAGTTCTTC
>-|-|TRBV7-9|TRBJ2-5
CASSLGVGWDTQETQYF
TGTGCCAGCAGCTTAGGGGTCGGCTGGGACACCCAAGAGACCCAGTACTTC
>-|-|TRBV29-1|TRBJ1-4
CSVAEQVNEKLFF
TGCAGCGTTGCCGAACAGGTTAATGAAAAACTGTTTTTT
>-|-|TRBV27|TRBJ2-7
CASISAIKYSYEQYF
TGTGCCAGCATCTCAGCGATCAAATACTCCTACGAGCAGTACTTC
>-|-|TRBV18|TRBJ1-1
CASSPGLRGDTEAFF
TGTGCCAGCTCACCGGGACTGCGGGGGGACACTGAAGCTTTCTTT
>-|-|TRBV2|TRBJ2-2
CASSEVGTGELFF
TGTGCCAGCAGTGAAGTAGGCACCGGGGAGCTGTTTTTT